A single sample gave rise to the 31 T cell receptor beta chains below, sequenced in a study of cytomegalovirus exposure and HLA in healthy donors (dated 2017 in TCRdb). The library was generated by the immunoSEQ multiplex PCR assay. This is the immuneACCESS table as TCRdb keeps it, with only in-frame sequences that have V and J called. A part of the clones is gone; compared with another copy, unresolved V genes explain less than half, and the rest is unexplained. In all, the sample holds 200,000 or so clones, and roughly 88% of those were seen once. The ten largest clones add up to 2.9% of the sample. Specimen: PBMCs. These receptors were taken from a woman between 18 and 29 years old in good health and CMV-seronegative.

This clone has just a few counts. This chain uses TRBV11-3 with TRBJ2-3; 9 bases align to TRBD2. CDR3 size: 14 residues. Germline CDR1 and CDR2: SGHNT and YENEEA. V was pared by 4 bases and J by 3 bases, with 2 bases of the junction left unmatched. The CDR3 nucleotides are TGTGCCAGCAGCTCGGGACTAGCAACAGATACGCAGTATTTT. Amino acid sequence: CASSSGLATDTQYF.

This chain links TRBV27 with TRBJ2-1; D is perhaps TRBD2 (5 bases). The CDR3 sequence is 16 residues long. V was trimmed by 5 bases and J by 7 bases, leaving 21 bases between them. Germline V gene lookup returns CDR1 MNHEY and CDR2 SMNVEV (reference sequence). This CDR3 is CASSTRAEERRNEQFF. CDR3 nucleotide sequence: TGTGCCAGCAGTACTCGAGCGGAAGAGAGGAGGAATGAGCAGTTCTTC.

This rearrangement joins TRBV4-1 to TRBJ2-1, with TRBD2 identical over 10 bases. V trimming: 2 bases; J trimming: 5 bases; junction bases outside the gene matches: 6. The CDR3 consists of 16 residues. Germline V gene sequence: CDR1 MGHRA, CDR2 YSYEKL. CDR3 residues: CASSQLGLADDNEQFF. Written as DNA, the CDR3 is TGCGCCAGCAGCCAACTCGGACTAGCGGATGACAATGAGCAGTTCTTC.

The V gene is TRBV5-1, the J gene TRBJ1-1; 8 nucleotides match TRBD1. The J segment lost 0 bases and the V segment lost 7 bases, leaving 11 bases of the junction unmatched. Germline V gene sequence: CDR1 SGHRS, CDR2 YFSETQ. The CDR3 has 16 amino acids. CDR3 region: CASVPGTGLMNTEAFF. As DNA, the CDR3 is TGCGCCAGCGTACCAGGGACAGGCTTAATGAACACTGAAGCTTTCTTT.

In the case of this clone: Other DNA sequences within the sample encode an identical CDR3. The chain uses TRBV9 and TRBJ2-1; 7 nucleotides agree with TRBD2. Germline trimming cut 0 bases from V and 4 bases from J; bases unmatched to any gene: 4. Germline lookup yields CDR1 SGDLS and CDR2 YYNGEE. The length of the CDR3 is 15 residues. CDR3 sequence: CASSVAGGGYNEQFF. The CDR3 coding sequence is TGTGCCAGCAGCGTAGCGGGAGGCGGATACAATGAGCAGTTCTTC.

This clone was seen a handful of times. This chain connects TRBV7-2 to TRBJ1-2; the D gene is possibly TRBD1 (6 bases). CDR1 and CDR2 (germline): SGHTA, FQGNSA. Trimming took off 1 base at V and 7 bases at J, with 22 bases between the two ends. The CDR3 contains 17 residues. DNA for the CDR3: TGTGCCAGCAGCTTAGGAGGTACCCCAACAGGGACGGGTGGCTACACCTTC. Translation gives CASSLGGTPTGTGGYTF.

The CDR3 loop is CASSSQGNTEAFF. The CDR3 region has the DNA TGTGCCAGCAGCTCTCAGGGGAACACTGAAGCTTTCTTT. V is TRBV11-2 and J is TRBJ1-1; TRBD1 is a possible D gene (5 bases). This CDR3 is 13 amino acids long. The germline V gene has CDR1 SGHAT and CDR2 FQNNGV. The V gene lost 4 bases and the J gene lost 1 base, with 7 bases spanning the gap. The complete variable domain, with remaining parts taken from reference TRBV11-2 and TRBJ1-1, reads EAGVAQSPRYKIIEKRQSVAFWCNPISGHATLYWYQQILGQGPKLLIQFQNNGVVDDSQLPKDRFSAERLKGVDSTLKIQPAKLEDSAVYLCASSSQGNTEAFFGQGTRLTVV.

The gene calls are TRBV27 and TRBJ1-4; TRBD1 is a possible D gene (6 bases). CDR3 size: 15 residues. Looked up from germline, CDR1 is MNHEY and CDR2 is SMNVEV (reference sequence). Deletions cut 5 bases from V and 4 bases from J, with 14 bases between. This chain's CDR3 is CASSLGGHSNEKLFF. Here the CDR3 DNA reads TGTGCCAGCAGTCTAGGGGGACATAGTAATGAAAAACTGTTTTTT.

The J gene is TRBJ2-2, the V gene TRBV2; 8 bases are a match to TRBD1. The length of the CDR3 is 12 residues. The V gene end was trimmed by 8 bases and the J gene end by 8 bases; junction bases not matched to a gene: 4. Germline CDR1 reads SNHLY; CDR2 reads FYNNEI. The CDR3 nucleotides read TGTGCCAGCCTAAACAGGGGGGGGGAGCTGTTTTTT. Protein sequence: CASLNRGGELFF.

Remarks on this clone: Other DNA sequences in this sample translate to the same CDR3. The chain uses TRBV7-2 and TRBJ2-1; 7 nucleotides match TRBD2. V lost 0 bases and J lost 4; bases outside the gene matches: 0. Germline V gives CDR1 SGHTA, CDR2 FQGNSA. The CDR3 runs 14 residues. The CDR3 here is CASSLAGGYNEQFF. DNA of the CDR3: TGTGCCAGCAGCTTAGCGGGAGGGTACAATGAGCAGTTCTTC.

V usage is TRBV2 and J usage is TRBJ2-5; 10 bases match TRBD2. CDR3 length: 15 residues. Germline lookup yields CDR1 SNHLY and CDR2 FYNNEI. Trimming removed 4 bases from V and 10 bases from J; junction bases left unmatched: 12. The CDR3 protein is CASSGQREGPGDQYF. In DNA form, the CDR3 reads TGTGCCAGCAGTGGTCAGCGGGAGGGCCCGGGGGACCAGTACTTC. The variable domain in full, completed from reference TRBV2 and TRBJ2-5, reads EPEVTQTPSHQVTQMGQEVILRCVPISNHLYFYWYRQILGQKVEFLVSFYNNEISEKSEIFDDQFSVERPDGSNFTLKIRSTKLEDSAMYFCASSGQREGPGDQYFGPGTRLLVL.

This chain links TRBV5-4 with TRBJ2-3; TRBD2 is a possible D gene (6 bases). CDR3 length: 15 amino acids. Per the germline V gene, CDR1 is SGHNT and CDR2 is YYREEE (reference sequence). The V gene lost 6 bases and the J gene lost 0 bases, with 14 bases spanning the gap. CDR3 sequence: CASKIGGGSTDTQYF. The CDR3 coding sequence is TGTGCCAGCAAGATCGGTGGGGGGAGCACAGATACGCAGTATTTT.

V is TRBV28 and J is TRBJ2-1; 9 bases line up with TRBD1. Unmatched junction bases numbered 9, after V lost 5 bases and J lost 4 bases. The CDR3 has 16 amino acids. Germline V gene data show CDR1 as MDHEN and CDR2 as SYDVKM. CDR3 DNA sequence: TGTGCCAGCAGTACCAAGTGGGACAGGGTGTACAATGAGCAGTTCTTC. It specifies CASSTKWDRVYNEQFF.

The chain joins TRBV28 to TRBJ1-4; 7 nucleotides match TRBD1. The CDR3 covers 17 residues. V lost 2 bases, J lost 3 bases, and 9 bases stayed unmatched. CDR1 and CDR2 from the germline V gene are MDHEN and SYDVKM. The CDR3 bases are TGTGCCAGCAGTTTAGGGGACAGATTCTCCGCTAATGAAAAACTGTTTTTT. It yields the protein CASSLGDRFSANEKLFF.

The gene calls are TRBV5-4 and TRBJ2-7, with D unclear. V was trimmed by 0 bases and J by 4 bases, leaving 5 bases between them. Germline CDR1 is SGHNT and CDR2 is YYREEE (reference sequence). The CDR3 sequence is 12 residues long. The CDR3 sequence: CASSLESYEQYF. DNA of the CDR3: TGTGCCAGCAGCTTGGAATCGTACGAGCAGTACTTC. Filled out from reference TRBV5-4 and TRBJ2-7, the complete variable domain reads ETGVTQSPTHLIKTRGQQVTLRCSSQSGHNTVSWYQQALGQGPQFIFQYYREEENGRGNFPPRFSGLQFPNYSSELNVNALELDDSALYLCASSLESYEQYFGPGTRLTVT.

The chain couples TRBV5-1 to TRBJ2-2; the D gene is possibly TRBD1 (5 bases). The CDR3 runs 18 residues. Between the trimmed V and J ends, which lost 0 bases and 1 base, there was a span of 16 bases. CDR1 and CDR2 (germline): SGHRS, YFSETQ. CDR3 in amino acids: CASSLEGWGQLNTGELFF. CDR3 bases: TGCGCCAGCAGCTTGGAAGGTTGGGGCCAACTGAACACCGGGGAGCTGTTTTTT.

The chain recombines TRBV27 with TRBJ1-1; 10 nucleotides match TRBD1. V dropped 5 bases and J dropped 4; count of bases not matched to a gene: 7. The CDR3 totals 15 residues. Germline lookup yields CDR1 MNHEY and CDR2 SMNVEV (reference sequence). CDR3 amino acids: CASSRDRGWTTEAFF. CDR3 nucleotide sequence: TGTGCCAGCAGTAGGGACAGGGGATGGACCACTGAAGCTTTCTTT.

This chain connects TRBV5-1 to TRBJ2-4; 9 bases are shared with TRBD1. The ends lost 4 bases at V and 16 bases at J; junction bases unmatched: 12. Germline lookup yields CDR1 SGHRS and CDR2 YFSETQ. The CDR3 contains 13 residues. For the CDR3, the DNA is TGCGCCAGCAGCCCCGCCATGGGACAGGGTGTATACTTC. Its protein product is CASSPAMGQGVYF.

This rearrangement joins TRBV27 to TRBJ2-2, with D tentatively TRBD2 (5 bases). Looked up from germline, CDR1 is MNHEY and CDR2 is SMNVEV (reference sequence). This CDR3 has 15 amino acids. Trimming left V 4 bases short and J 1 base short, with 10 bases between. CDR3 residues: CASSYDAGNTGELFF. CDR3 coding DNA: TGTGCCAGCAGTTATGACGCGGGGAACACCGGGGAGCTGTTTTTT.

The table lists this clone with a count of one. The V gene is TRBV7-2, the J gene TRBJ2-2; no reliable D call. The germline V gene has CDR1 SGHTA and CDR2 FQGNSA. There are 14 residues in the CDR3. Trimming removed 5 bases at V and 1 base at J, with 8 bases between. The CDR3 loop reads CASSPDLNTGELFF. In DNA, the CDR3 is TGTGCCAGCAGCCCCGACTTGAACACCGGGGAGCTGTTTTTT.

This chain joins TRBV27 and TRBJ2-1; D unresolved. The CDR3 covers 17 residues. The V and J ends lost 1 base and 0 bases respectively, with 13 bases between them. The germline CDR1 and CDR2 sequences are MNHEY and SMNVEV (reference sequence). The CDR3 DNA sequence: TGTGCCAGCAGTTTATTTGCTTGGCGGAGCTCCTACAATGAGCAGTTCTTC. Its protein product is CASSLFAWRSSYNEQFF.

A note on this clone: Other DNA sequences of this sample code for an identical CDR3. The chain uses TRBV27 and TRBJ2-2; D gene ambiguous. V lost 5 bases to trimming and J lost 1 base, with 2 bases between them. CDR1 is MNHEY and CDR2 is SMNVEV in the germline V gene (reference sequence). The CDR3 covers 12 residues. The CDR3, as DNA: TGTGCCAGCAGTCTGAACACCGGGGAGCTGTTTTTT. It is translated as CASSLNTGELFF.

The CDR3 loop is CASSDNRGSYNEQFF. The CDR3 coding sequence is TGTGCCAGCAGTGATAACAGGGGTTCCTACAATGAGCAGTTCTTC. The chain recombines TRBV7-6 with TRBJ2-1, with 7 nucleotides matching TRBD1. This CDR3 is 15 amino acids long. Germline loops: CDR1 SGHVS, CDR2 FNYEAQ. J was trimmed by 1 base and V by 6 bases; bases with no gene match: 6. The variable domain in full, with the rest retrieved from reference TRBV7-6 and TRBJ2-1, is GAGVSQSPRYKVTKRGQDVALRCDPISGHVSLYWYRQALGQGPEFLTYFNYEAQQDKSGLPNDRFSAERPEGSISTLTIQRTEQRDSAMYRCASSDNRGSYNEQFFGPGTRLTVL.

J is TRBJ2-1 and V is TRBV18; D may be TRBD1 (6 bases). Trimming pared 3 bases from V and 3 bases from J, leaving 15 bases between. There are 16 residues in the CDR3. Germline-derived CDR1 and CDR2 are KGHSH and LQKENI. This CDR3 is CASSPSSGARYNEQFF. CDR3 bases: TGTGCCAGCTCACCCTCCTCAGGGGCCCGCTACAATGAGCAGTTCTTC.

The table lists this clone with a few counts. CDR3: CASSKPLGPTGVNYEQYF. The CDR3 DNA sequence: TGTGCCAGCAGCAAACCCTTAGGGCCGACAGGGGTAAACTACGAGCAGTACTTC. The chain joins TRBV21-1 to TRBJ2-7; no check of the table's D call, TRBD1, against the DNA was made. TRBV21-1 is listed as a pseudogene. This CDR3 spans 18 amino acids.

The V call is TRBV5-1, the J call TRBJ1-2; 7 bases are shared with TRBD1. The V and J ends lost 0 bases and 3 bases, in that order; junction bases with no gene match: 5. The CDR3 has 15 residues. Germline V lookup: CDR1 SGHRS, CDR2 YFSETQ. The chain's CDR3 is CASSLAEGGYYGYTF. The CDR3, as DNA: TGCGCCAGCAGCTTGGCCGAAGGGGGCTACTATGGCTACACCTTC.

The genes are TRBV11-2 and TRBJ2-7; 11 bases agree with TRBD2. CDR3 length: 18 residues. The J segment lost 4 bases and the V segment lost 2 bases, leaving 13 bases of the junction unmatched. Germline V CDR1 and CDR2: SGHAT, FQNNGV. CDR3 in DNA: TGTGCCAGCAGCTTAATACGGGAGATACTAGCGGGAGATTACGAGCAGTACTTC. This encodes CASSLIREILAGDYEQYF.

This clone was recorded once. The chain employs TRBV19 and TRBJ1-5; TRBD1 is a possible D gene (6 bases). Germline CDR1 is LNHDA and CDR2 is SQIVND (reference sequence). V shed 6 bases and J shed 12 bases, with 21 bases lying between them. The CDR3 is 14 residues long. The CDR3 nucleotides read TGTGCCAGTAGCTTCGAGGGGGACCCCGCCGGCCAGCATTTT. Protein: CASSFEGDPAGQHF.

The chain combines TRBV10-2 with TRBJ2-1; 8 nucleotides align to TRBD2. The length of the CDR3 is 15 residues. The ends lost 4 bases at V and 2 bases at J; junction bases unmatched: 4. Germline CDR1 is WSHSY and CDR2 is SAAADI. The DNA of the CDR3 is TGCGCCAGCAGTGGGGCGGGAGGAACCTACAATGAGCAGTTCTTC. This translates into CASSGAGGTYNEQFF.

The chain is built from TRBV27 and TRBJ2-7; 9 bases align to TRBD2. This CDR3 is 16 amino acids long. In germline, CDR1 is MNHEY, CDR2 SMNVEV (reference sequence). V gave up 5 bases and J gave up 5 bases; unmatched junction bases: 13. The CDR3 bases are TGTGCCAGCAGTGCTTCCTCGGGGACTAGCCGCCACGAGCAGTACTTC. Amino acid sequence: CASSASSGTSRHEQYF.

This chain links TRBV5-1 with TRBJ2-5, with D possibly being TRBD2 (5 bases). The CDR3 is 15 amino acids. Looked up from germline, CDR1 is SGHRS and CDR2 is YFSETQ. Trimming stripped 1 base from V and 5 bases from J, with 15 bases between. The chain's CDR3 is CASSLLSLKRETQYF. The CDR3 DNA follows: TGCGCCAGCAGCTTGCTGTCCCTTAAGCGGGAGACCCAGTACTTC.